A selection of T cell receptor beta chains follows, all from one sample in a study of cytotoxic CD8 clonotypes in ibrutinib-treated CLL. The repertoire was sequenced with immunoSEQ multiplex PCR; TCRdb's copy has only in-frame clones and lacks some. This table has about 140,000 clones, around 77% appearing once. The sample in question was PBMCs, obtained after 12 months of ibrutinib treatment. The source is a human donor with chronic lymphocytic leukemia. The CDR3 runs from the conserved cysteine through the conserved F or W. The D gene is left open where the match is weak. Clone size is given for some rows only: seen once, a few or many times, or a class if the clone is expanded.

D,V,size,J,CDR3,DNA
.,TRBV9,.,TRBJ2-3,CASSPGPVPDTQYF,TGTGCCAGCAGCCCCGGACCTGTCCCAGATACGCAGTATTTT
TRBD2,TRBV14,many,TRBJ2-1,CASSQGLAEYNEQFF,TGTGCCAGCAGCCAGGGACTAGCGGAGTACAATGAGCAGTTCTTC
.,TRBV2,.,TRBJ2-3,CASSDGRAYTDTQYF,TGTGCCAGCAGTGACGGCAGGGCTTACACAGATACGCAGTATTTT
.,TRBV4-1,.,TRBJ1-4,CASSQDRGGQGEKLFF,TGCGCCAGCAGCCAAGATCGGGGGGGGCAGGGTGAAAAACTGTTTTTT
TRBD1,TRBV7-9,.,TRBJ2-1,CASRTGNDEQFF,TGTGCCAGCAGGACAGGGAACGATGAGCAGTTCTTC
TRBD1,TRBV11-2,once,TRBJ1-1,CASSPGQGRVSSEAFF,TGTGCCAGCAGCCCAGGACAGGGTAGGGTGTCCTCTGAAGCTTTCTTT
.,TRBV19,.,TRBJ1-1,CASSIGAGLLNTEAFF,TGTGCCAGTAGTATCGGTGCAGGACTCTTGAACACTGAAGCTTTCTTT
.,TRBV19,few,TRBJ1-5,CASRNTGMSNQPQHF,TGTGCCAGTAGAAATACAGGGATGTCCAATCAGCCCCAGCATTTT
.,TRBV6-1,once,TRBJ1-1,CASSPIAGNTEAFF,TGTGCCAGCAGTCCGATCGCAGGGAACACTGAAGCTTTCTTT
.,TRBV6-1,few,TRBJ2-5,CASRRVGQETQYF,TGTGCCAGCAGGCGGGTTGGTCAGGAGACCCAGTACTTC
.,TRBV27,.,TRBJ1-6,CASSFLGGGGDNSPLHF,TGTGCCAGCAGTTTCCTCGGTGGCGGGGGAGATAATTCACCCCTCCACTTT
.,TRBV7-9,once,TRBJ1-3,CASSLEGVGNTIYF,TGTGCCAGCAGCTTAGAAGGTGTTGGAAACACCATATATTTT
TRBD1,TRBV2,few,TRBJ1-5,CASKPPTGHQSNQPQHF,TGTGCCAGCAAGCCTCCGACAGGGCATCAAAGCAATCAGCCCCAGCATTTT
TRBD2,TRBV28,few,TRBJ2-3,CASSSSGGTDTQYF,TGTGCCAGCAGTTCTAGCGGGGGGACAGATACGCAGTATTTT
.,TRBV28,.,TRBJ2-5,CASIRAGAGETQYF,TGTGCCAGCATTAGGGCCGGTGCAGGGGAGACCCAGTACTTC
.,TRBV21-1,.,TRBJ2-7,CASSERGARHKGLKDYEQYF,TGTGCCAGCAGTGAGAGGGGGGCAAGGCACAAGGGGCTTAAGGACTACGAGCAGTACTTC
.,TRBV15,.,TRBJ2-1,CATSRIQISYNEQFF,TGTGCCACCAGCAGGATTCAGATAAGTTACAATGAGCAGTTCTTC
.,TRBV6-1,.,TRBJ2-7,CASSATYEQYF,TGTGCCAGCAGTGCCACCTACGAGCAGTACTTC
.,TRBV15,.,TRBJ2-7,CATSRSGGFVEQYF,TGTGCCACCAGCCGGAGTGGGGGGTTTGTCGAGCAGTACTTC
.,TRBV5-1,.,TRBJ1-6,CASGSSPSSYNSPLHF,TGCGCCAGCGGGAGTTCTCCAAGCTCCTATAATTCACCCCTCCACTTT
TRBD2,TRBV6-6,once,TRBJ2-1,CASSGRGGEQFF,TGTGCCAGCAGCGGGCGGGGGGGTGAGCAGTTCTTC
.,TRBV2,.,TRBJ1-3,CASKRQLGNTIYF,TGTGCCAGCAAACGACAGCTTGGAAACACCATATATTTT
TRBD2,TRBV10-3,.,TRBJ2-5,CAISDGGRSGGTRETQYF,TGTGCCATCAGTGATGGGGGACGCAGCGGGGGTACGAGGGAGACCCAGTACTTC
TRBD1,TRBV27,.,TRBJ1-2,CASSIQGALSYGYTF,TGTGCCAGCAGTATACAGGGGGCGCTTAGCTATGGCTACACCTTC
.,TRBV30,few,TRBJ1-1,CAWSVRSEAFF,TGTGCCTGGAGTGTACGAAGTGAAGCTTTCTTT
TRBD1,TRBV28,.,TRBJ1-5,CASSLGLDRVNQPQHF,TGTGCCAGCAGTTTAGGGTTAGACAGGGTCAATCAGCCCCAGCATTTT
TRBD1,TRBV18,.,TRBJ2-5,CASSPKTGDRETQYF,TGTGCCAGCTCACCAAAGACAGGGGATCGGGAGACCCAGTACTTC
TRBD1,TRBV11-2,.,TRBJ2-3,CASSRGQAPDTQYF,TGTGCCAGCAGCCGTGGACAGGCCCCAGATACGCAGTATTTT
TRBD1,TRBV27,.,TRBJ2-3,CASSATGVGTLDTQYF,TGTGCCAGCAGTGCCACAGGGGTTGGGACACTTGATACGCAGTATTTT
.,TRBV10-3,.,TRBJ1-3,CAISDSGAGNTIYF,TGTGCCATCAGTGATTCAGGGGCTGGAAACACCATATATTTT
.,TRBV18,few,TRBJ1-5,CASSSSGGNQPQHF,TGTGCCAGCTCATCCTCTGGAGGCAATCAGCCCCAGCATTTT
TRBD1,TRBV30,.,TRBJ2-3,CAWSPGQGKTDTQYF,TGTGCCTGGAGTCCGGGACAGGGAAAAACAGATACGCAGTATTTT
TRBD1,TRBV6-5,many,TRBJ1-6,CASSRGQGDNSPLHF,TGTGCCAGCAGTAGAGGACAGGGGGATAATTCACCCCTCCACTTT
.,TRBV5-1,.,TRBJ2-1,CASREGDLYNEQFF,TGCGCCAGCCGCGAGGGGGATCTTTACAATGAGCAGTTCTTC
.,TRBV18,.,TRBJ2-5,CASSPQGRVQETQYF,TGTGCCAGCTCACCTCAAGGTAGGGTCCAAGAGACCCAGTACTTC
.,TRBV6-4,.,TRBJ2-7,CASSNPGLPRRQYF,TGTGCCAGCAGTAATCCGGGACTTCCGCGGAGGCAGTACTTC
.,TRBV5-1,.,TRBJ2-3,CASSLAGFRTDTQYF,TGCGCCAGCAGCTTGGCGGGATTTCGCACAGATACGCAGTATTTT
.,TRBV15,.,TRBJ2-3,CATSRGGGITDTQYF,TGTGCCACCAGCAGAGGGGGCGGGATCACAGATACGCAGTATTTT
.,TRBV25-1,.,TRBJ1-5,CASSSGFSNQPQHF,TGTGCCAGCAGTTCAGGGTTTAGCAATCAGCCCCAGCATTTT
TRBD1,TRBV7-3,.,TRBJ1-2,CASSPGQGVNYGYTF,TGTGCCAGCAGCCCGGGACAGGGGGTTAACTATGGCTACACCTTC
TRBD1,TRBV30,.,TRBJ1-1,CAWNRGNTEAFF,TGTGCCTGGAACAGGGGGAACACTGAAGCTTTCTTT
TRBD1,TRBV7-2,.,TRBJ1-5,CASSLFSGQGQPQHF,TGTGCCAGCAGCTTATTTTCGGGACAGGGTCAGCCCCAGCATTTT
TRBD2,TRBV5-5,.,TRBJ2-1,CASSLASGRYNEQFF,TGTGCCAGCAGCTTGGCTAGCGGGCGTTACAATGAGCAGTTCTTC
.,TRBV11-3,.,TRBJ2-5,CASSLDRSVSYF,TGTGCCAGCAGCTTAGATCGGAGCGTTTCGTACTTC
.,TRBV19,.,TRBJ2-6,CASSYRSPGANVLTF,TGTGCCAGTAGCTACAGGAGTCCTGGGGCCAACGTCCTGACTTTC
.,TRBV7-6,.,TRBJ2-7,CASNVQGPLYEQYF,TGTGCCAGCAACGTCCAGGGTCCTCTCTACGAGCAGTACTTC
TRBD1,TRBV28,.,TRBJ2-7,CASNLGTGPLDEQYF,TGTGCCAGCAACCTCGGGACAGGGCCACTGGACGAGCAGTACTTC